This TCR beta chain was documented in a study of shared clonotypes between healthy human individuals. Study in general: The plates for each donor numbered three CD4 naive, three CD4 memory, two CD8 naive and one CD8 memory.

Details on this clone: Its target is not known.

Assay: immunoSEQ multiplex PCR; the TCRdb copy retains only in-frame clones and omits some. Altogether approximately 2.5 million clones are present, around nine tenths being singletons, with the ten largest covering under 0.15%. Broader study findings: Roughly 5% of naive CD4 clonotypes were common to several donors.

Within Nashville, Tennessee resided all donors, each a Caucasian adult. CDR3 size: 14 residues. The V end lost 5 bases, the J end lost 8 bases, and 18 bases lay between the germline ends. In germline, CDR1 is LNHDA, CDR2 SQIVND (reference sequence). The sequence was obtained from a man aged 18-30 years in good health. The chain recombines TRBV19 with TRBJ1-2; no definite D call. Source material: naive CD4+ T cells sorted from blood. Subset meaning: CD45RA+ positively selected. The CDR3 sequence: CASSLMVDMRGYTF. CDR3 DNA: TGTGCCAGTAGTCTCATGGTTGATATGCGCGGCTACACCTTC.